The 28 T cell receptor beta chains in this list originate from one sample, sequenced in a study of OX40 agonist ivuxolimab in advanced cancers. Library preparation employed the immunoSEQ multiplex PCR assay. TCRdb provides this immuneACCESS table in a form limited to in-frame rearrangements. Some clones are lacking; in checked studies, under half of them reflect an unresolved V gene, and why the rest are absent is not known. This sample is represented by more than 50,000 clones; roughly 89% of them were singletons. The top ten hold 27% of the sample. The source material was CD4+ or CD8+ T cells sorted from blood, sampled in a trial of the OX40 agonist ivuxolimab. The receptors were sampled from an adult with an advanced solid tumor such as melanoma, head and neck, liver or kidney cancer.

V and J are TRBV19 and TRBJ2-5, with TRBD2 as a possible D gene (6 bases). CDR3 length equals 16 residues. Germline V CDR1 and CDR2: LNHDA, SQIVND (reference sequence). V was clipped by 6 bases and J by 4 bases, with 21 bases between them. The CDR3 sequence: CASSQSKGRLLETQYF. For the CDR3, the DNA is TGTGCCAGTAGCCAAAGCAAAGGGAGGCTCCTAGAGACCCAGTACTTC. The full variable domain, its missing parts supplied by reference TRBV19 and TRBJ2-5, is DGGITQSPKYLFRKEGQNVTLSCEQNLNHDAMYWYRQDPGQGLRLIYYSQIVNDFQKGDIAEGYSVSREKKESFPLTVTSAQKNPTAFYLCASSQSKGRLLETQYFGPGTRLLVL.

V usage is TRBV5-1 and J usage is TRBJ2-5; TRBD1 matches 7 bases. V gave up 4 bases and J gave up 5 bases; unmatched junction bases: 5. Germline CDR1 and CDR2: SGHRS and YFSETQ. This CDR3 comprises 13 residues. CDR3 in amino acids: CASSPTGVETQYF. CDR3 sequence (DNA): TGCGCCAGCAGCCCCACAGGGGTGGAGACCCAGTACTTC.

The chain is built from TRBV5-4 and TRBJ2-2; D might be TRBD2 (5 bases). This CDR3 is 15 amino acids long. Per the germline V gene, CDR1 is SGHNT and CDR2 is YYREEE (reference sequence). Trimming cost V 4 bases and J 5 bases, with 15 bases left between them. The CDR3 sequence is CASSRATSSTGELFF. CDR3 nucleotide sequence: TGTGCCAGCAGCCGTGCAACTAGTTCAACCGGGGAGCTGTTTTTT.

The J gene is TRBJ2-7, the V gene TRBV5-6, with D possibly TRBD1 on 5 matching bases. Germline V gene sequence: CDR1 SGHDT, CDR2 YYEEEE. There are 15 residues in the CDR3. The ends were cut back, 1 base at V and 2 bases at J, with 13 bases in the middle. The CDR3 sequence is CASSLSPGIPYEQYF. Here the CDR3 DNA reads TGTGCCAGCAGCTTGTCGCCAGGGATTCCCTACGAGCAGTACTTC.

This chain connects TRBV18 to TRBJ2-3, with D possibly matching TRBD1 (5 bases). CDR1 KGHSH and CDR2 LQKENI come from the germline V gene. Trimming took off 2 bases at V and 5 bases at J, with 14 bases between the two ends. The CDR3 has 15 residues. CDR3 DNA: TGTGCCAGCTCACCAGCTAGTTCCCAGGGAGATACGCAGTATTTT. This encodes CASSPASSQGDTQYF.

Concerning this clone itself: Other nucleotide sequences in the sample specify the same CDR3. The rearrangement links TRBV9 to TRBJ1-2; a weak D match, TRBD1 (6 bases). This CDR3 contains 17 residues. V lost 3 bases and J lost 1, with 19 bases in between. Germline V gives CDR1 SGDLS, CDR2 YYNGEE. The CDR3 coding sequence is TGTGCCAGCAGCGAGCCGGGCAAACAGGGTGGTAACTATGGCTACACCTTC. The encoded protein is CASSEPGKQGGNYGYTF.

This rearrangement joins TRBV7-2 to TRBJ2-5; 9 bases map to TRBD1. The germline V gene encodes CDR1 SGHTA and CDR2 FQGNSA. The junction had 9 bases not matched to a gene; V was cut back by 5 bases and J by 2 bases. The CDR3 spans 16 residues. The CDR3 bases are TGTGCCAGCAGCGACAGACGGGGGACAGGGCAAGAGACCCAGTACTTC. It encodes CASSDRRGTGQETQYF.

The CDR3 here is CASSLLLTSGIDRTEAYEQYF. The CDR3 DNA reads as TGTGCCAGCAGTCTCCTGTTAACTAGCGGGATTGATCGGACCGAGGCCTACGAGCAGTACTTC. The rearrangement joins TRBV28 to TRBJ2-7; 10 nucleotides agree with TRBD2. In germline, CDR1 is MDHEN, CDR2 SYDVKM. Trimming took 5 bases from V and 2 from J; bases not matched to a gene: 24. This CDR3 is 21 amino acids long.

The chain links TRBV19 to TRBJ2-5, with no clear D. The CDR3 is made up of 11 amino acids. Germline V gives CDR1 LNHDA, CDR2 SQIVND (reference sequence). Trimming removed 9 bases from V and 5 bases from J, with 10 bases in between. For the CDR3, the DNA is TGTGCCAGCGGGTCACGGGAGACCCAGTACTTC. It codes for CASGSRETQYF.

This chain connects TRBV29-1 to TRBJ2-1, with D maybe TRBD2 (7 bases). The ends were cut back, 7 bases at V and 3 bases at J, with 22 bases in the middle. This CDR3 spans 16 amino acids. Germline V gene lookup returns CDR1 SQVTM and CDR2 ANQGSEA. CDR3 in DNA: TGCAGCGCTCGGGTTAGGGGAGGGGGGAACTACAATGAGCAGTTCTTC. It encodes CSARVRGGGNYNEQFF.

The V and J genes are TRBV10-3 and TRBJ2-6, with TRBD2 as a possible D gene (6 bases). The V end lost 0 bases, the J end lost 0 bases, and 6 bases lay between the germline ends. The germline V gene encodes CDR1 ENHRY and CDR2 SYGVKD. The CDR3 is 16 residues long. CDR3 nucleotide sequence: TGTGCCATCAGTGAGTCGGGGGGCTCTGGGGCCAACGTCCTGACTTTC. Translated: CAISESGGSGANVLTF.

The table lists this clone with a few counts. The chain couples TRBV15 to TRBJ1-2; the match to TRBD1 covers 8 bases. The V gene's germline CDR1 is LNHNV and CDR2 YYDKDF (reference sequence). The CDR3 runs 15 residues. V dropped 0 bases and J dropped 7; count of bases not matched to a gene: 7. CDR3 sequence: CATSRDNRGGSGYTF. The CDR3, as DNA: TGTGCCACCAGCAGAGATAACAGGGGGGGCTCTGGCTACACCTTC.

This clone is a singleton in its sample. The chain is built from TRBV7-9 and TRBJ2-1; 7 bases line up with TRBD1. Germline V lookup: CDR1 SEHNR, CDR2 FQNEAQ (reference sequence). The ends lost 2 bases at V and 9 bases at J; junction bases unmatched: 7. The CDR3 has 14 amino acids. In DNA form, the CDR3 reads TGTGCCAGCAGCTTATTCGACAGGGCGAGTGAGCAGTTCTTC. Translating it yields CASSLFDRASEQFF.

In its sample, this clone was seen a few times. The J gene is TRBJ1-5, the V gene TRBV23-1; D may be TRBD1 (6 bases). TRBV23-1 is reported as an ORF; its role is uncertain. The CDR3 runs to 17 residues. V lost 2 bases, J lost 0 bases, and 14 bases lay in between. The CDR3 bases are TGCGCCAGCAGTCAACATCAACAGGGCGATAGCAATCAGCCCCAGCATTTT. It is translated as CASSQHQQGDSNQPQHF.

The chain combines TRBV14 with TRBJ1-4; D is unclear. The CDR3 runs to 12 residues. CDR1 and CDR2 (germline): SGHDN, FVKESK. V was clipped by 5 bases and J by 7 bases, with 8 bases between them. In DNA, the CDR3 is TGTGCCAGCAGCTCACGGCCTGAAAAACTGTTTTTT. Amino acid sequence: CASSSRPEKLFF.

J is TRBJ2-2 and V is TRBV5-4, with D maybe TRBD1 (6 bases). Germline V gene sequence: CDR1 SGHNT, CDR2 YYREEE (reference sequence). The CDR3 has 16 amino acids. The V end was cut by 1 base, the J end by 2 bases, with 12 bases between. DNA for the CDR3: TGTGCCAGCAGCTTGAGGGCAGGGGCTAACACCGGGGAGCTGTTTTTT. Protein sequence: CASSLRAGANTGELFF.

The CDR3 nucleotides are TGTGCCAGCAGTCCTCTGGACACGTCGGGTGAGCAGTTCTTC. It encodes CASSPLDTSGEQFF. The chain combines TRBV7-2 with TRBJ2-1, with D tentatively TRBD1 (5 bases). The germline V gene encodes CDR1 SGHTA and CDR2 FQGNSA. The CDR3 is 14 residues long. V was shortened by 6 bases and J by 9 bases, with 18 bases between the two germline ends.

The CDR3 region is CASSPRIEATGELFF. The CDR3 region has the DNA TGTGCCAGCTCGCCTCGAATCGAGGCCACCGGGGAGCTGTTTTTT. V gene TRBV18 combines with J gene TRBJ2-2; D is unresolved. Trimming cost V 6 bases and J 4 bases, with 15 bases left between them. The CDR3 totals 15 residues. Germline CDR1 reads KGHSH; CDR2 reads LQKENI. The entire variable domain, with the rest obtained from reference TRBV18 and TRBJ2-2, is as follows: NAGVMQNPRHLVRRRGQEARLRCSPMKGHSHVYWYRQLPEEGLKFMVYLQKENIIDESGMPKERFSAEFPKEGPSILRIQQVVRGDSAAYFCASSPRIEATGELFFGEGSRLTVL.

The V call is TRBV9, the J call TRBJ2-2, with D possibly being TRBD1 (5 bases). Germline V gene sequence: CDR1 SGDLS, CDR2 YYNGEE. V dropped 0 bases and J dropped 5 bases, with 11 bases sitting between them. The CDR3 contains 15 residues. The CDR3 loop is CASSVEGYGTGELFF. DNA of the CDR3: TGTGCCAGCAGCGTAGAGGGGTACGGGACCGGGGAGCTGTTTTTT.

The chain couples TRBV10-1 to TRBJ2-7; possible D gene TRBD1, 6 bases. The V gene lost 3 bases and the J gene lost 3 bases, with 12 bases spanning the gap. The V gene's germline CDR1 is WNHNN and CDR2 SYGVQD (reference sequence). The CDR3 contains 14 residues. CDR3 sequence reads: CASSDGQGNYEQYF. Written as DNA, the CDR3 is TGCGCCAGCAGTGATGGGCAGGGGAACTACGAGCAGTACTTC.

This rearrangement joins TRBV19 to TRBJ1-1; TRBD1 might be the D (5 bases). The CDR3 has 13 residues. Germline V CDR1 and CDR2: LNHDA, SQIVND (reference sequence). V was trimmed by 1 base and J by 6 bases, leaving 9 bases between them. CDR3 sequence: CASSIGTYAEAFF. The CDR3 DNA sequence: TGTGCCAGTAGTATAGGGACATATGCTGAAGCTTTCTTT.

CDR3 DNA sequence: TGTGCCAGCAGTTACTCGACAGGGGGCAGCGGATCACCCCTCCACTTT. Its protein product is CASSYSTGGSGSPLHF. The V gene is TRBV6-5, the J gene TRBJ1-6, with 10 bases matching TRBD1. The CDR3 length is 16 residues. V was clipped by 0 bases and J by 10 bases; unmatched bases: 6. Germline V lookup: CDR1 MNHEY, CDR2 SVGAGI.

The CDR3 sequence is CASRLLIRQQTNEKLFF. CDR3 in DNA: TGCGCCAGCAGACTTCTGATTCGGCAGCAAACTAATGAAAAACTGTTTTTT. The gene calls are TRBV4-1 and TRBJ1-4; D call uncertain. The CDR3 has 17 amino acids. V lost 6 bases and J 1 base, leaving 18 bases between the germline ends. Germline V gene lookup returns CDR1 MGHRA and CDR2 YSYEKL.

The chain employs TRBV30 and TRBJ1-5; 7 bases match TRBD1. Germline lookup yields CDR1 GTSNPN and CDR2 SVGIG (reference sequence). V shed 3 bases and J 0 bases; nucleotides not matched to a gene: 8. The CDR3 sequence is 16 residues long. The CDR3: CAWSPTGRNSNQPQHF. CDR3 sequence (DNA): TGTGCCTGGAGCCCGACAGGGCGGAATAGCAATCAGCCCCAGCATTTT.

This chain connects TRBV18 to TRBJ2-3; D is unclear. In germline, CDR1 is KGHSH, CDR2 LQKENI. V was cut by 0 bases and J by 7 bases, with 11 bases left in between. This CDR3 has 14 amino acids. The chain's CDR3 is CASSPPVGPYTQYF. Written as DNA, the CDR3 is TGTGCCAGCTCACCACCGGTTGGACCCTATACGCAGTATTTT.

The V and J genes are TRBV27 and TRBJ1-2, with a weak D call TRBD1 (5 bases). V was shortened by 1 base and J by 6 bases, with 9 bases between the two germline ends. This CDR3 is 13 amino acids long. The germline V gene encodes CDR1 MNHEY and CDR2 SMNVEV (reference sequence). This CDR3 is CASSLLGEDGYTF. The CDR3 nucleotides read TGTGCCAGCAGTTTATTGGGGGAGGATGGCTACACCTTC.

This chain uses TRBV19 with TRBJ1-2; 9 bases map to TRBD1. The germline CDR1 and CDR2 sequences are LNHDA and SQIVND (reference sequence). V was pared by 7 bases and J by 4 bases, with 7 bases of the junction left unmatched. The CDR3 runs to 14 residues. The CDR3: CASIGTGFTYGYTF. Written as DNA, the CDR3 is TGTGCCAGTATCGGGACAGGGTTCACCTATGGCTACACCTTC.

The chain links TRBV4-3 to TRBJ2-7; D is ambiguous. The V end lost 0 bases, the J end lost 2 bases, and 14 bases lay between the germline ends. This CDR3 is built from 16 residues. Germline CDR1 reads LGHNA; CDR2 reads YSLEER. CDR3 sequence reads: CASSQDLAPGTYEQYF. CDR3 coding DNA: TGCGCCAGCAGCCAAGATTTAGCTCCAGGAACCTACGAGCAGTACTTC.